Here is one TCR beta chain with its context. No cognate antigen has been identified for it. No per-base quality is available; no much larger clone lies one base away. For sequencing of the TCRbeta CDR3 region, genomic DNA was extracted from the sorted cells. The immunoSEQ Assay was used to sequence the TCRbeta CDR3 regions. TCRdb's version of the immuneACCESS table is confined to in-frame rearrangements and falls short of the full clone set. An unresolved V gene accounts for under half of the shortfall where checked; the remainder is of unknown origin. Present in this sample are about 60,000 clones, about nine tenths of which were seen just once. 9% to 15% of the sample goes to the ten largest clones. The CDR3 runs 15 amino acids, cysteine and phenylalanine included. Only the CDR3 portion is preserved as DNA: 45 bases, with reading frame beginning at the first base. The junction shows trimming of 2 bases on V and 4 bases on J, plus 12 bases between the germline ends. CDR1 is given as MNHEY and CDR2 as SVGAGI, both from the germline V gene.

The trial excluded patients who had a history of autoimmune disease or who were on systemic immunosuppression. Peripheral blood for TCR sequencing was drawn from every dose cohort at baseline, at cycle 4 day 1 and at cycle 7 day 1. Samples came from an open-label, multicenter, first-in-human phase I dose-escalation trial of ivuxolimab. Adults with locally advanced or metastatic head and neck squamous cell, hepatocellular, melanoma or renal cell carcinoma were enrolled in the trial. CD4+ and CD8+ T cells were sorted separately from peripheral blood before TCR sequencing. This sample was taken from a study of OX40 agonist ivuxolimab in advanced cancers. At the level of the whole study: The costimulatory receptor OX40 (CD134) was targeted by ivuxolimab, a fully human IgG2 agonistic monoclonal antibody. Intravenous ivuxolimab was administered to patients every 2 weeks at six dose levels: 0.01, 0.1, 0.3, 1.5, 3 and 10 mg/kg. Of the roughly 54 dose-escalation patients, hepatocellular carcinoma was present in about 20, melanoma in some 15, renal cell carcinoma in 9 and head and neck cancer in 9. In the dose-escalation cohort, more than 75% of patients were male, and the mean age was about 55 years, with a range of about 23 to 90. Patients were allowed to have had prior anti-PD-1, anti-PD-L1 or anti-CTLA-4 therapy, and around 40% of the dose-escalation patients had previously received checkpoint inhibitors. Partial responses were achieved by three dose-escalation patients, of whom one had hepatocellular carcinoma and two had cutaneous melanoma. The purpose of peripheral TCRbeta sequencing was to test whether ivuxolimab changed TCR sequence diversity and led to clonal T-cell expansion. The paper covers the monotherapy dose-escalation part of the phase I ivuxolimab trial, which included N of about 56 patients.

The investigation overall reported the following: After ivuxolimab, expanded clones were on average more numerous among CD8+ T cells than among CD4+ T cells. In the 0.1-3.0 mg/kg groups, partial responders were among the patients with the lowest normalized peripheral clonal expansion, particularly in CD8+ T cells. Low levels of normalized T-cell clonal expansion were also shown by some nonresponding patients. The antigen specificity of the clonally expanded peripheral T cells was not determined. At doses from 0.1 to 3.0 mg/kg, clonal expansion was seen in both CD4+ and CD8+ blood T cells between baseline and week 6.

The material sequenced was CD4+ or CD8+ T cells sorted from blood, taken in a trial of the OX40 agonist ivuxolimab. The sequence links TRBV6-5 to TRBJ2-1; the best D guess is TRBD2, with 5 bases matching. This TCR was sampled from an adult with an advanced solid tumor such as melanoma, head and neck, liver or kidney cancer. The CDR3 sequence is CASSYQAELYNEQFF. Read as DNA, the sequence is TGTGCCAGCAGTTACCAAGCGGAGCTATACAATGAGCAGTTCTTC.